Sequencing of this TCR beta chain was carried out in a study of T cells after yellow fever vaccination. Study overall: Some fractions had low cell numbers, and these were prepared with SMART-Seq v4 Ultra Low Input.

From the 5' RACE reads, TCRdb called clonotypes with MiXCR, one entry per CDR3 protein. The sample includes a few hundred thousand distinct CDR3 sequences, around a sixth seen only once; the top ten take 17%. This CDR3 has 15 residues. CDR1 and CDR2 from the germline V gene are MNHNS and SASEGT. Trimming took 7 bases from V and 2 from J, leaving 16 bases between them. This chain uses TRBV6-1 with TRBJ2-3, with D tentatively TRBD1 (6 bases). The TCR comes from a man between 18 and 29 years old who received the YFV17D yellow fever vaccine. The starting material was PBMCs, obtained less than 6 days after the first yellow fever vaccination. CDR3 DNA: TGTGCCAGCACCAATTCAGGGGATTACACAGATACGCAGTATTTT. It translates to CASTNSGDYTDTQYF.